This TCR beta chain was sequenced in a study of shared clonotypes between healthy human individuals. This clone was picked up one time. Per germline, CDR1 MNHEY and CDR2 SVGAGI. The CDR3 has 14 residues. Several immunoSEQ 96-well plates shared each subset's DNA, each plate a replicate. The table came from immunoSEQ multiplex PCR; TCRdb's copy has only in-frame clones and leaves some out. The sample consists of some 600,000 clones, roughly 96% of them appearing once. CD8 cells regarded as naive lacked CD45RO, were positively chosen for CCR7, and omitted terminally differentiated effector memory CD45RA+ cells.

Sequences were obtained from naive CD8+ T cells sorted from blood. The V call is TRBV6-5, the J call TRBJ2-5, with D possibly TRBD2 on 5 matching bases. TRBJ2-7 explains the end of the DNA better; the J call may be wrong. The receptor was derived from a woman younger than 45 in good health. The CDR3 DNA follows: TGTGCCAGCAGTTCCCCGGGGAGCTCCTACGAGCAGTACTTC. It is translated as CASSSPGSSYEQYF.